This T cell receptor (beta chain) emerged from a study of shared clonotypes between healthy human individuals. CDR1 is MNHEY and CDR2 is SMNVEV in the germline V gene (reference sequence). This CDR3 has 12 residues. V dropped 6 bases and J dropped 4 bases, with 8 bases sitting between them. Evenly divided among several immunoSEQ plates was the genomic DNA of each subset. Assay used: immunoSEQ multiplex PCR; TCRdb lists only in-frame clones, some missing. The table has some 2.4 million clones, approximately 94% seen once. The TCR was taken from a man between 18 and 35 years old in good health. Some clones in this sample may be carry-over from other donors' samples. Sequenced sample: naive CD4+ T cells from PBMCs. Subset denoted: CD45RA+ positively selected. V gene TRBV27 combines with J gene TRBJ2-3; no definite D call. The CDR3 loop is CASRSEADTQYF. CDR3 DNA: TGTGCCAGCAGGTCTGAGGCAGATACGCAGTATTTT.